These 25 T cell receptor beta chains originate from one sample sequenced in a study of T cell repertoires in cytomegalovirus infection. TCRdb re-called the reads with MiXCR, one entry per CDR3 protein. The sample comprises under 350,000 distinct CDR3 sequences, roughly 9.3% of which are singletons, and around 2.4% rests with the top ten. The sequencing sample was made of PBMCs. The receptors originated from a human donor in good health (CMV status not recorded). Some clones in this sample may be carry-over from other donors' samples.

This clonotype was observed at least ten times. This chain connects TRBV7-2 to TRBJ1-3, with a weak D call TRBD1 (5 bases). The CDR3 loop spans 14 amino acids. Germline CDR1 SGHTA, CDR2 FQGNSA. V was pared by 6 bases and J by 2 bases, with 11 bases between. CDR3 sequence: CASSPGTAGNTIYF. The CDR3 nucleotides are TGTGCCAGCAGTCCCGGGACCGCTGGAAACACCATATATTTT. Looking up the rest from reference TRBV7-2 and TRBJ1-3 gives the full variable domain: GAGVSQSPSNKVTEKGKDVELRCDPISGHTALYWYRQSLGQGLEFLIYFQGNSAPDKSGLPSDRFSAERTGGSVSTLTIQRTQQEDSAVYLCASSPGTAGNTIYFGEGSWLTVV.

The V and J genes are TRBV5-1 and TRBJ1-1, with TRBD1 identical over 8 bases. The junction had 14 bases not matched to a gene; V was cut back by 3 bases and J by 1 base. The CDR3 totals 18 residues. Germline V gives CDR1 SGHRS, CDR2 YFSETQ. The CDR3 protein is CASSSQRTGWRTNTEAFF. CDR3 coding DNA: TGCGCCAGCAGCTCACAACGGACAGGGTGGAGGACGAACACTGAAGCTTTCTTT.

Only a few counts were recorded for this clonotype. The J gene is TRBJ1-2, the V gene TRBV12-3 or TRBV12-4; 12 bases are a match to TRBD1. The CDR3 length is 16 residues. V lost 1 base to trimming and J lost 6 bases; unmatched junction nucleotides: 6. CDR3 in amino acids: CASSLDLGQGANGYTF. The CDR3 DNA reads as TGTGCCAGCAGTTTAGATTTGGGACAGGGGGCAAATGGCTACACCTTC.

The chain has TRBV24-1 and TRBJ2-2; D remains unclear. Germline V gene sequence: CDR1 KGHDR, CDR2 SFDVKD. This CDR3 is built from 15 residues. Between the trimmed V and J ends, which lost 1 base and 1 base, there was a span of 6 bases. For the CDR3, the DNA is TGTGCCACCAGTGATTTACGGGTGAACACCGGGGAGCTGTTTTTT. Protein sequence: CATSDLRVNTGELFF.

Ten or more counts support this clonotype. The chain links TRBV7-9 to TRBJ2-7, with D unclear. This CDR3 contains 12 residues. The V end was cut by 1 base, the J end by 5 bases, with 6 bases between. Germline V gives CDR1 SEHNR, CDR2 FQNEAQ (reference sequence). Here the CDR3 reads CASSLVGNEQYV. The CDR3 bases are TGTGCCAGCAGCTTAGTGGGAAACGAGCAGTACGTC.

This clonotype has just a few counts. This chain uses TRBV28 with TRBJ2-1; D is possibly TRBD2 (5 bases). Germline-derived CDR1 and CDR2 are MDHEN and SYDVKM. Trimming shortened V by 8 bases and J by 8 bases, and 13 bases separated the two germline ends. The CDR3 totals 12 residues. The CDR3 spells CASGPAGHEQFF. The CDR3, as DNA: TGTGCCAGCGGCCCGGCGGGCCATGAGCAGTTCTTC.

There are many counts of this clonotype. V usage is TRBV10-3 and J usage is TRBJ2-5; TRBD2 aligns across 12 bases. Trimming removed 6 bases from V and 2 bases from J; junction bases left unmatched: 4. This CDR3 comprises 15 residues. Germline CDR1 ENHRY, CDR2 SYGVKD. CDR3 sequence: CAIRPSGGEQETQYF. CDR3 nucleotide sequence: TGTGCCATCAGACCTAGCGGGGGGGAACAAGAGACCCAGTACTTC.

The J gene is TRBJ2-1, the V gene TRBV4-3; 12 nucleotides match TRBD2. V lost 7 bases to trimming and J lost 2 bases; unmatched junction nucleotides: 12. The CDR3 spans 18 residues. CDR1 and CDR2 from the germline V gene are LGHNA and YSLEER. The CDR3 protein is CASNQGLAGGGAYNEQFF. For the CDR3, the DNA is TGCGCCAGCAATCAAGGGCTAGCGGGGGGGGGGGCCTACAATGAGCAGTTCTTC.

This clonotype has at least ten counts. The rearrangement uses TRBV5-1 and TRBJ1-6; D is unclear. This CDR3 spans 16 amino acids. Trimming took off 3 bases at V and 2 bases at J, with 12 bases between the two ends. CDR1 SGHRS and CDR2 YFSETQ come from the germline V gene. The CDR3 here is CASSSASGAYNSPLHF. In DNA form, the CDR3 reads TGCGCCAGCAGCTCGGCGTCGGGAGCCTATAATTCACCCCTCCACTTT.

This clonotype was seen only a few times. The chain is built from TRBV29-1 and TRBJ1-4; TRBD1 is a possible D gene (6 bases). Trimming removed 0 bases at V and 8 bases at J, with 13 bases between. Germline CDR1 SQVTM, CDR2 ANQGSEA. The CDR3 sequence is 14 residues long. Here the CDR3 reads CSVEDSGDREKLFF. The CDR3 nucleotides are TGCAGCGTTGAAGATTCAGGGGATAGAGAAAAACTGTTTTTT.

This clonotype was found many times. The rearrangement uses TRBV7-2 and TRBJ2-1; 9 bases are a match to TRBD2. Germline loops: CDR1 SGHTA, CDR2 FQGNSA. The ends lost 5 bases at V and 1 base at J; junction bases unmatched: 3. This CDR3 has 15 residues. CDR3 amino acids: CASSAAGGSYNEQFF. CDR3 nucleotides: TGTGCCAGCAGCGCAGCGGGGGGTTCCTACAATGAGCAGTTCTTC. The entire variable domain, with the rest obtained from reference TRBV7-2 and TRBJ2-1, is as follows: GAGVSQSPSNKVTEKGKDVELRCDPISGHTALYWYRQSLGQGLEFLIYFQGNSAPDKSGLPSDRFSAERTGGSVSTLTIQRTQQEDSAVYLCASSAAGGSYNEQFFGPGTRLTVL.

In its sample, this clonotype was seen many times. The gene calls are TRBV10-3 and TRBJ1-5, with a weak D call TRBD1 (5 bases). This CDR3 has 15 amino acids. Germline CDR1 ENHRY, CDR2 SYGVKD. Trimming took off 0 bases at V and 2 bases at J, with 8 bases between the two ends. CDR3 sequence: CAISESQGRNQPQHF. CDR3 coding DNA: TGTGCCATCAGTGAGTCCCAGGGTCGCAATCAGCCCCAGCATTTT.

The table lists this clonotype with a few counts. The V and J genes are TRBV5-6 and TRBJ2-2; no firm D call. The V gene's germline CDR1 is SGHDT and CDR2 YYEEEE. This CDR3 comprises 12 residues. The germline V and J ends were trimmed by 3 bases and 8 bases, with 8 bases remaining between them. The CDR3 DNA follows: TGTGCCAGCAGCTGGTTGTTAGGGGAGCTGTTTTTT. Its translation: CASSWLLGELFF.

This clonotype was detected many times. The rearrangement uses TRBV7-2 and TRBJ1-5, with D unclear. V gave up 3 bases and J gave up 2 bases, with 5 bases separating them. Germline-derived CDR1 and CDR2 are SGHTA and FQGNSA. This CDR3 comprises 13 residues. CDR3 protein: CASSFRGNQPQHF. CDR3 bases: TGTGCCAGCAGCTTCCGGGGCAATCAGCCCCAGCATTTT.

This clonotype was counted between two and nine times. This rearrangement joins TRBV20-1 to TRBJ1-2, with 10 bases aligning to TRBD1. Trimming at V came to 5 bases and at J to 7 bases, leaving 7 bases not matched to a gene. CDR3 length: 13 residues. Germline V lookup: CDR1 DFQATT, CDR2 SNEGSKA (reference sequence). The CDR3 coding sequence is TGCAGTGCTCCCGGGACAGGGGCCGGTGGCTACACCTTC. Translating it yields CSAPGTGAGGYTF.

This clonotype was detected many times. J is TRBJ2-7 and V is TRBV12-5; D not resolved. Deletions cut 0 bases from V and 0 bases from J, with 15 bases between. Germline values: CDR1 LGHNT, CDR2 FRNRAP. This CDR3 has 17 residues. This chain's CDR3 is CASGLVIGPLSSYEQYF. The CDR3 DNA follows: TGTGCTAGTGGTTTGGTAATAGGACCGTTGAGCTCCTACGAGCAGTACTTC.

The rearrangement joins TRBV2 to TRBJ2-1, with D unresolved. Germline V lookup: CDR1 SNHLY, CDR2 FYNNEI. V lost 11 bases, J lost 12 bases, and 23 bases lay in between. CDR3 length equals 13 residues. In DNA, the CDR3 is TGTGCCGGCATGGCTAGGAATCAAGCTCTGCAGTTCTTC. Its protein product is CAGMARNQALQFF.

This clonotype was recorded a few times. This chain joins TRBV6-4 and TRBJ1-1, with D perhaps matching TRBD1 (5 bases). In germline, CDR1 is MRHNA, CDR2 SNTAGT. The CDR3 is 12 residues long. Deletions cut 6 bases from V and 11 bases from J, with 16 bases between. The CDR3 region is CASRDSSGGAFF. CDR3 coding DNA: TGTGCCAGCAGAGACAGCTCCGGCGGGGCTTTCTTT.

This clonotype was seen only a few times. The rearrangement joins TRBV4-2 to TRBJ2-3, with TRBD1 as a possible D gene (5 bases). Looked up from germline, CDR1 is LGHNA and CDR2 is YNFKEQ. The CDR3 is 15 amino acids. V lost 2 bases, J lost 7 bases, and 16 bases lay in between. The CDR3 nucleotides read TGTGCCAGCAGCCAAAACGGTAGGGGCCAGAATACGCAGTATTTT. This codes for CASSQNGRGQNTQYF.

This clonotype was counted many times. The chain uses TRBV20-1 and TRBJ2-7; TRBD1 agrees at 8 bases. Germline assignment: CDR1 DFQATT and CDR2 SNEGSKA (reference sequence). Unmatched junction bases numbered 3, after V lost 5 bases and J lost 0 bases. The CDR3 loop spans 13 amino acids. As DNA, the CDR3 is TGCAGTGCTGGGGACAGGAGCTCCTACGAGCAGTACGTC. It specifies CSAGDRSSYEQYV.

In this sample, this clonotype turned up many times. The gene calls are TRBV12-3 or TRBV12-4 and TRBJ2-3; weak D call: TRBD2 (5 bases). The V gene lost 6 bases and the J gene lost 2 bases, with 9 bases spanning the gap. There are 13 residues in the CDR3. Here the CDR3 reads CASRPRDTDTQYF. The CDR3 DNA is TGTGCCAGCAGGCCACGGGACACAGATACGCAGTATTTT.

This clonotype was observed many times. The chain joins TRBV6-1 to TRBJ2-2, with 12 bases identical to TRBD2. Germline CDR1 MNHNS, CDR2 SASEGT. CDR3 length: 19 residues. The V gene end was trimmed by 4 bases and the J gene end by 1 base; junction bases not matched to a gene: 10. The CDR3 spells CASSAYSPGLAGNTGELFF. CDR3 DNA: TGTGCCAGCAGTGCCTACTCCCCGGGACTAGCGGGGAACACCGGGGAGCTGTTTTTT.

The chain has TRBV5-5 and TRBJ1-5; a possible D gene is TRBD1 (6 bases). In germline, CDR1 is SGHKS, CDR2 YYEKEE (reference sequence). V lost 4 bases to trimming and J lost 6 bases, with 14 bases between them. The CDR3 is made up of 14 amino acids. The DNA for the CDR3 is TGTGCCAGCAGCGGTGACAGGATGGCTCAGCCCCAGCATTTT. Its protein product is CASSGDRMAQPQHF.

This clonotype was found many times. This chain joins TRBV12-3 or TRBV12-4 and TRBJ2-5; maybe TRBD1 (6 bases). The CDR3 extends over 14 amino acids. The V end was cut by 6 bases, the J end by 5 bases, with 16 bases between. CDR3 nucleotides: TGTGCCAGCAGGCCAGGACAGTTCTCGGAGACCCAGTACTTC. This sequence encodes CASRPGQFSETQYF.

This clonotype was detected ten times or more. The V call is TRBV6-2 or TRBV6-3, the J call TRBJ2-7; a possible D gene is TRBD1 (7 bases). Germline CDR1 and CDR2: MNHEY and SVGEGT. V lost 5 bases and J lost 0, with 20 bases in between. This CDR3 comprises 17 residues. CDR3: CASSRGTADLLSYEQYV. DNA of the CDR3: TGTGCCAGCAGTCGCGGGACAGCAGACCTCCTCTCCTACGAGCAGTACGTC.